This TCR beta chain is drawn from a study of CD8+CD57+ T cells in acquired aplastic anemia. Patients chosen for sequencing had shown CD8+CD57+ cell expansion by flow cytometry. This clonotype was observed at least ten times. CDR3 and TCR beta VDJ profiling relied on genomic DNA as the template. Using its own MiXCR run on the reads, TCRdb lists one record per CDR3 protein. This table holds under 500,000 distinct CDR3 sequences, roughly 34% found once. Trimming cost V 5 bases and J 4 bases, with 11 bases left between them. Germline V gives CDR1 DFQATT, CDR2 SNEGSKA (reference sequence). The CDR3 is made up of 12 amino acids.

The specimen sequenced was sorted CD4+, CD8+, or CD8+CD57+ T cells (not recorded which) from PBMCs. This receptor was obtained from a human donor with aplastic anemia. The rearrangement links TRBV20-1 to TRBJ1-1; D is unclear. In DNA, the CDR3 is TGCAGTGCTCAAGAATCGGGCACTGAAGCTTTCTTT. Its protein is CSAQESGTEAFF.